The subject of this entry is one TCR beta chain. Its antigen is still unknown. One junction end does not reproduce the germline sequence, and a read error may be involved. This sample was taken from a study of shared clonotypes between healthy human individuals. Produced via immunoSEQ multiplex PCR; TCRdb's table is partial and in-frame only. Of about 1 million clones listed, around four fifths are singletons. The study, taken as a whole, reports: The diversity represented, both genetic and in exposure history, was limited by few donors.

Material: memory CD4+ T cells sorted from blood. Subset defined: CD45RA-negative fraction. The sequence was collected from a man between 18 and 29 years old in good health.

CDR3 coding DNA: TGTGCTAGCAGCTTAGGGGTAGCTCGGGGAGGAGATACGCAGTATTTT. It encodes CASSLGVARGGDTQYF. The V gene is TRBV7-7, the J gene TRBJ2-3; possibly TRBD2 for D (6 bases). The germline V gene encodes CDR1 SSHAT and CDR2 FNYEAQ (reference sequence). This CDR3 has 16 residues.